The rows below give T cell receptor beta chains drawn from one sample of a study of post-analysis software for immune sequencing data. TCRdb re-analysed the PCR reads in MiXCR, keeping a single row per CDR3 protein. The sample carries hundreds of thousands of distinct CDR3 sequences, roughly half recorded once. The sample taken for sequencing was blood. All receptors come from a girl aged 10-17 years with multiple sclerosis. CDR3s include the opening cysteine and the closing phenylalanine or tryptophan. D genes are given only for firm matches. Size is stated for part of the rows, as once, few or many counts, or as a class when the clone is expanded.

DNA | CDR3 | D | J | V | size
TGCAGCGCGACGGGACTAGCGCATAGCTCCTACGAGCAGTACTTC | CSATGLAHSSYEQYF | TRBD2 | TRBJ2-7 | TRBV29-1 | -
TGCAGTGCTAGAGGACTAGTGGCCTACAATGAGCAGTTCTTC | CSARGLVAYNEQFF | - | TRBJ2-1 | TRBV20-1 | -
TGTGCCAGCAGCCGAGACTTAGCGGGAGGTGACAATGAGCAGTTCTTC | CASSRDLAGGDNEQFF | TRBD2 | TRBJ2-1 | TRBV3-1 | -
TGCAGTGCTCCACAGGGGAGGGAGACCCAGTACTTC | CSAPQGRETQYF | - | TRBJ2-5 | TRBV20-1 | few
TGTGCCAGCACTCCCGGTCATTTGACCTACAATGAGCAGTTCTTC | CASTPGHLTYNEQFF | - | TRBJ2-1 | TRBV28 | few
TGTGCCAGCAGCCAAGTACCGACTAGCGGGAGGGCCGAGTCCCTAAACATTCAGTACTTC | CASSQVPTSGRAESLNIQYF | TRBD2 | TRBJ2-4 | TRBV3-1 | -
TGCGCCAGCAGCTTGGAACAGGGTTTGACTGAAGCTTTCTTT | CASSLEQGLTEAFF | - | TRBJ1-1 | TRBV5-1 | -
TGTGCCAGCAGTTGGACTAGCGGAAGGACCAATGAGCAGTTCTTC | CASSWTSGRTNEQFF | TRBD2 | TRBJ2-1 | TRBV6-5 | -
TGTGCCAGCAGTTTCACGAGCTCCTACGAGCAGTACTTC | CASSFTSSYEQYF | - | TRBJ2-7 | TRBV28 | -
TGTGCCACCAGCGCTAGGTGGGCAAAAGATACGCAGTATTTT | CATSARWAKDTQYF | - | TRBJ2-3 | TRBV24-1 | -
TGTGCCAGCAGCCCCCGACAGGGCTCCCTGGGGAACATTCAGTACTTC | CASSPRQGSLGNIQYF | TRBD1 | TRBJ2-4 | TRBV7-8 | -
TGTGCCAGCAGCCCAAACCTAGCGGGGGCATACAATGAGCAGTACTTC | CASSPNLAGAYNEQYF | TRBD2 | TRBJ2-5 | TRBV7-3 | -
TGTGCCAGCAGCCACCGGGACCAGGATGGCTACACCTTC | CASSHRDQDGYTF | - | TRBJ1-2 | TRBV3-1 | -
TGTGCCAGCAGCTTAGATTACACAACCTATGGCTACACCTTC | CASSLDYTTYGYTF | - | TRBJ1-2 | TRBV11-2 | -
TGCAGCGTTGTAGGGCGAACAAGCTCCTACGAGCAGTACTTC | CSVVGRTSSYEQYF | - | TRBJ2-7 | TRBV29-1 | -
TGCGCCAGCAGCTTGGAACAAGGAACTGAAGCTTTCTTT | CASSLEQGTEAFF | - | TRBJ1-1 | TRBV5-1 | -
TGTGCCAGCAACAAGGGAGGGGGCGACTATGGCTACACCTTC | CASNKGGGDYGYTF | TRBD1 | TRBJ1-2 | TRBV6-2/TRBV6-3 | few
TGCAGGGCTTGGCTAGCGGGCACAGATACGCAGTATTTT | CRAWLAGTDTQYF | TRBD2 | TRBJ2-3 | TRBV20-1 | -
TGTGCCAGCAGTGAAGGTTTCAGTTATGATACGCAGTATTTT | CASSEGFSYDTQYF | - | TRBJ2-3 | TRBV25-1 | -
TGTGCCAGCAGTGGGGACCTGGGGCTCTACGAGCAGTACTTC | CASSGDLGLYEQYF | - | TRBJ2-7 | TRBV2 | -
TGCGCCAGCAGCCAAGAGGGGGGGGATGAAAAACTGTTTTTT | CASSQEGGDEKLFF | - | TRBJ1-4 | TRBV4-1 | few
TGTGCCAGCTTCAGGACGGACGAGCAGTACTTC | CASFRTDEQYF | - | TRBJ2-7 | TRBV2 | -
TGTGCCAGCAGCGAGCAGGGAGGCCAAGAGACCCAGTACTTC | CASSEQGGQETQYF | - | TRBJ2-5 | TRBV6-4 | -
TGTGCCAGCAGCCATGGACTAGTCGGATCCCATGAGCAGTTCTTC | CASSHGLVGSHEQFF | TRBD2 | TRBJ2-1 | TRBV3-1 | -
TGCAGTGACGCGACAGAATCCTATGGCTACACCTTC | CSDATESYGYTF | - | TRBJ1-2 | TRBV20-1 | -
TGCAGTGCTAGGGCCGGGACACTAGCGGGCGCCCCGTGGGTTAATGAGCAGTTCTTC | CSARAGTLAGAPWVNEQFF | TRBD2 | TRBJ2-1 | TRBV20-1 | -
TGTGCCAGCAGCCAAGGGGTCCAGATTCGGGACAATGAGCAGTTCTTC | CASSQGVQIRDNEQFF | - | TRBJ2-1 | TRBV4-2 | -
TGCAGTGCTAGGGGGGTGACTAGCGGACACAATGAGCAGTTCTTC | CSARGVTSGHNEQFF | TRBD2 | TRBJ2-1 | TRBV20-1 | -
TGTGCCAGCAGCTTAGTCCCACTCTCAACACAATTTGGGCAGTTCTTC | CASSLVPLSTQFGQFF | - | TRBJ2-1 | TRBV7-2 | -